The 8 T cell receptor delta chains given below trace back to one sample, sequenced in a study of gamma-delta chains in newborns, infants, children. TCRdb applied CATT to the reads for clone calling. Of thousands of delta-chain clones listed, roughly 14% were seen once; the top ten hold about 23%. This sample comprised blood, obtained at baseline. The receptors shown here come from a child who was a newborn, infant or young child, either healthy, febrile or measles-vaccinated (not recorded which).

By share of the sample, this clone is medium-sized (0.01 to 0.1%). The genes are TRDV2 and TRDJ1; D remains unclear. Trimming shortened V by 0 bases and J by 0 bases, and 16 bases separated the two germline ends. CDR1 is GEAIGNYY, CDR2 EKD, per germline. The CDR3 runs to 17 residues. Here the CDR3 reads CACDTVATEPYTDKLIF. CDR3 coding DNA: TGTGCCTGTGACACCGTTGCGACGGAACCTTACACCGATAAACTCATCTTT.

This clone is medium-sized within its sample. Other nucleotide sequences from this sample produce the same CDR3. Here the CDR3 DNA reads TGTGCTCTTGGGGACACTCTACGTAGCTACGTCTGGGGGATACGGGGTATAACAGCACAACTCTTCTTT. Encoded protein: CALGDTLRSYVWGIRGITAQLFF. The chain uses TRDV1 and TRDJ2, with 12 bases identical to TRDD3. Germline values: CDR1 TSWWSYY, CDR2 QGS. The CDR3 length is 23 residues. V lost 3 bases and J lost 5; bases outside the gene matches: 25.

The sample holds many counts of this clone. This sequence joins TRDV2 and TRDJ1; D is ambiguous. Germline V gene lookup returns CDR1 GEAIGNYY and CDR2 EKD. The CDR3 covers 17 residues. V gave up 0 bases and J gave up 4 bases, with 20 bases separating them. The CDR3 protein is CACDTVGLQARHDKLIF. In DNA, the CDR3 is TGTGCCTGTGACACCGTAGGGTTACAAGCCCGGCACGATAAACTCATCTTT.

Of note for this clone: A much larger clone differs by one base, so this may be a read error. V gene TRDV2 combines with J gene TRDJ1, with a weak D call TRDD3 (5 bases). The CDR3 spans 23 residues. CDR1 is GEAIGNYY and CDR2 is EKD in the germline V gene. CDR3 bases: TGTGCCTGTGACACCGTTCCCCCCTCACAGGATGATACCCTCTTCTATGTCACCGATAAACTCACCTTT. Its protein product is CACDTVPPSQDDTLFYVTDKLTF.

Relative to its sample, this clone is medium-sized. V is TRDV2 and J is TRDJ1; TRDD3 matches 7 bases. Trimming cost V 1 base and J 0 bases; bases outside gene matches: 10. Germline V CDR1 and CDR2: GEAIGNYY, EKD. The CDR3 runs 17 residues. The chain's CDR3 is CACDTTGWGPYTDKLIF. CDR3 DNA: TGTGCCTGTGACACTACGGGCTGGGGGCCGTACACCGATAAACTCATCTTT.

As for this clone: A far larger clone is off by one base, so a read error is likely. The chain joins TRDV1 to TRDJ1; D unresolved. In germline, CDR1 is TSWWSYY, CDR2 QGS. The CDR3 runs 20 residues. The DNA of the CDR3 is TGTGCTCTTGGGGAACTAGTCCCCCTAAGGCGGGCGCGGGTGGCCGATAAACCCATCTTT. Amino acid sequence: CALGELVPLRRARVADKPIF.

The chain couples TRDV2 to TRDJ1; 11 bases agree with TRDD3. V shed 3 bases, J shed 0 bases, and the junction held 8 bases outside the gene matches. CDR3 length equals 17 residues. The germline gives CDR1 GEAIGNYY, CDR2 EKD. CDR3 sequence (DNA): TGTGCCTGTGACCCCCTCTGGGGGATACCGGACACCGATAAACTCATCTTT. Its protein is CACDPLWGIPDTDKLIF.

In this sample, this clone is medium-sized. Other nucleotide sequences from this sample produce the same CDR3. The chain carries TRDV2 and TRDJ2; 8 nucleotides agree with TRDD3. This CDR3 comprises 19 residues. The ends lost 3 bases at V and 0 bases at J; junction bases unmatched: 14. CDR1 GEAIGNYY and CDR2 EKD come from the germline V gene. The CDR3, as DNA: TGTGCCTGTGACCCAATTCGTACTGGGGGTGACGCTTTGACAGCACAACTCTTCTTT. Protein: CACDPIRTGGDALTAQLFF.